One sample yielded the 22 T cell receptor beta chains listed below, sequenced in a study of CXCR3 chemokines and chemotherapy response in bladder cancer. TCRdb re-called the PCR reads with MiXCR, one entry per CDR3 protein. The table lists several thousand distinct CDR3 sequences, roughly 12% of them singletons. Sampling was done from a patient whose treatment included neoadjuvant chemotherapy. These receptors originate from a human donor with bladder cancer that responded to neoadjuvant chemotherapy.

As DNA, the CDR3 is TGTGCCAGCAGCCTCGGGACGGGTAGCTCCTACGAGCAGTACTTC. It specifies CASSLGTGSSYEQYF. The genes are TRBV5-6 and TRBJ2-7; tentatively, D is TRBD1 or TRBD2 (5 bases each). This CDR3 is 15 amino acids long. Trimming took 4 bases from V and 0 from J, leaving 14 bases between them. CDR1 and CDR2 from the germline V gene are SGHDT and YYEEEE.

The chain's CDR3 is CASSTGGMGKNIQYF. CDR3 coding DNA: TGTGCCAGCAGCACAGGGGGCATGGGCAAAAACATTCAGTACTTC. The chain has TRBV7-9 and TRBJ2-4; 9 positions match TRBD1. CDR3 size: 15 residues. Unmatched junction bases numbered 5, after V lost 5 bases and J lost 3 bases. Per germline, CDR1 SEHNR and CDR2 FQNEAQ (reference sequence).

By frequency in the sample, this clonotype is medium-sized. The rearrangement uses TRBV27 and TRBJ2-5; 7 bases line up with TRBD1. CDR1 is MNHEY, CDR2 SMNVEV, per germline (reference sequence). This CDR3 has 14 amino acids. V shed 10 bases and J 3 bases; nucleotides not matched to a gene: 11. CDR3 residues: CATSSTGTEETQYF. CDR3 nucleotides: TGTGCCACCTCATCGACCGGGACAGAAGAGACCCAGTACTTC.

The rearrangement links TRBV6-6 to TRBJ1-6; TRBD1 matches 9 bases. V was clipped by 6 bases and J by 3 bases; unmatched bases: 3. This CDR3 has 15 residues. CDR1 and CDR2 from the germline V gene are MNHNY and SVGAGI (reference sequence). The CDR3 is CASRPTGGYNSPLHF. The CDR3 DNA sequence: TGTGCCAGCAGACCGACAGGGGGCTATAATTCACCCCTCCACTTT.

The chain links TRBV5-6 to TRBJ2-5, with a weak D call TRBD1 (5 bases). Germline V CDR1 and CDR2: SGHDT, YYEEEE. V dropped 2 bases and J dropped 1 base, with 9 bases sitting between them. This CDR3 has 14 amino acids. CDR3 residues: CASSFGHLQETQYF. The CDR3, as DNA: TGTGCCAGCAGCTTTGGACACCTCCAAGAGACCCAGTACTTC.

The table lists this clonotype with many counts. This chain connects TRBV12-3 or TRBV12-4 to TRBJ1-6, with unresolved D. V lost 3 bases to trimming and J lost 10 bases, with 7 bases between them. The CDR3 contains 12 residues. The CDR3: CASSLFSSPLHF. CDR3 DNA sequence: TGTGCCAGCAGTTTGTTCTCCTCACCCCTCCACTTT.

The chain couples TRBV6-5 to TRBJ2-7; D remains unclear. The CDR3 runs 12 residues. The V end was cut by 8 bases, the J end by 4 bases, with 12 bases between. The germline V gene encodes CDR1 MNHEY and CDR2 SVGAGI. This CDR3 reads CASAGTLYEQYF. The CDR3 DNA sequence: TGTGCCAGCGCCGGAACACTATACGAGCAGTACTTC.

This clonotype is labeled large. The J gene is TRBJ2-3, the V gene TRBV6-6; D might be TRBD1 (6 bases). The CDR3 sequence is 12 residues long. Trimming removed 5 bases from V and 6 bases from J, with 9 bases in between. Germline CDR1 MNHNY, CDR2 SVGAGI (reference sequence). Here the CDR3 reads CASSLTGDTQYF. The CDR3 nucleotides read TGTGCCAGCAGTCTCACAGGGGATACGCAGTATTTT.

In this sample, this clonotype turned up many times. The V call is TRBV18, the J call TRBJ1-2; 11 bases are a match to TRBD1. The CDR3 extends over 15 amino acids. Per germline, CDR1 KGHSH and CDR2 LQKENI. V gave up 0 bases and J gave up 7 bases; unmatched junction bases: 4. CDR3 sequence (DNA): TGTGCCAGCTCACCACCGGGACAGGGGGGTTTTGGCTACACCTTC. This encodes CASSPPGQGGFGYTF.

This clonotype was observed a handful of times. This chain links TRBV30 with TRBJ1-2, with 8 nucleotides matching TRBD1. Germline V lookup: CDR1 GTSNPN, CDR2 SVGIG (reference sequence). V shed 4 bases, J shed 5 bases, and the junction held 9 bases outside the gene matches. The length of the CDR3 is 14 residues. The DNA of the CDR3 is TGTGCCTGGACCCAACAGGGGGGGGAGTATGGCTACACCTTC. Translated: CAWTQQGGEYGYTF.

In regard to this clonotype: The likely explanation is a read error, given a far larger clone one base away. The rearrangement joins TRBV27 to TRBJ2-7; D unclear. The J call is uncertain, as TRBJ2-1 better fits the DNA end. Germline lookup yields CDR1 MNHEY and CDR2 SMNVEV (reference sequence). The CDR3 is 16 residues long. The CDR3 reads CASSFSVTNSRNEQFF. CDR3 sequence (DNA): TGTGCCAGCAGTTTTTCTGTGACAAATAGCAGGAATGAGCAGTTCTTC.

On this clonotype: Since a much larger clone is just one base distant, this may be a read error. The chain combines TRBV6-6 with TRBJ1-5; D is ambiguous. CDR3 length: 13 residues. Germline values: CDR1 MNHNY, CDR2 SVGAGI (reference sequence). V lost 6 bases and J 3 bases, leaving 9 bases between the germline ends. CDR3 loop: CASSPWDNQPQHF. CDR3 coding DNA: TGTGCCAGCAGCCCCTGGGACAATCAGCCCCAGCATTTT.

This clonotype is deemed medium-sized. The chain employs TRBV12-3 or TRBV12-4 and TRBJ2-1; the D is unclear. With 6 bases removed from V and 8 bases from J, the gap between germline ends came to 14 bases. The CDR3 spans 13 residues. As DNA, the CDR3 is TGTGCCAGCAGACCGTCGGGCCAGGATGAGCAGTTCTTC. Translating it yields CASRPSGQDEQFF.

This clonotype was observed at least ten times. V gene TRBV30 combines with J gene TRBJ2-2; D is undetermined. Germline loops: CDR1 GTSNPN, CDR2 SVGIG (reference sequence). The CDR3 loop spans 13 amino acids. Trimming left V 1 base short and J 4 bases short, with 7 bases between. The CDR3 region has the DNA TGTGCCTGGAGTGGACGGTCCACCGGGGAGCTGTTTTTT. Translation gives CAWSGRSTGELFF.

This clonotype was found many times. The CDR3 DNA sequence: TGTGCCAGCAGTTATCGCCAGGGGATCACTGAAGCTTTCTTT. Amino acids: CASSYRQGITEAFF. The chain employs TRBV12-3 or TRBV12-4 and TRBJ1-1; D is possibly TRBD1 (6 bases). V dropped 4 bases and J dropped 4 bases, with 13 bases sitting between them. CDR3 length equals 14 residues.

By share, this clonotype counts as medium-sized (0.01 to 0.1%). The chain combines TRBV6-1 with TRBJ1-6; D is unresolved. Trimming shortened V by 11 bases and J by 8 bases, and 19 bases separated the two germline ends. The CDR3 has 14 amino acids. CDR1 is MNHNS and CDR2 is SASEGT in the germline V gene. The CDR3 region has the DNA TGTGCCGGATCCGCAGGACCTTCTCATTCACCCCTCCACTTT. This gives the protein CAGSAGPSHSPLHF.

By share, this clonotype ranks as medium-sized. V usage is TRBV6-6 and J usage is TRBJ1-2; 9 positions match TRBD1. From germline, CDR1 is MNHNY and CDR2 SVGAGI (reference sequence). This CDR3 has 15 amino acids. V gave up 5 bases and J gave up 6 bases; unmatched junction bases: 10. The CDR3 loop is CASSHTGDRADGYTF. CDR3 nucleotide sequence: TGTGCCAGCAGTCACACTGGGGACAGGGCGGATGGCTACACCTTC.

In the case of this clonotype: It is likely a read error: a sequence one base away is far more abundant. This sequence joins TRBV6-5 and TRBJ1-1; no definite D call. Germline loops: CDR1 MNHEY, CDR2 SVGAGI. This CDR3 spans 14 amino acids. CDR3: CACSYRTMNTEAFF. CDR3 nucleotide sequence: TGTGCCTGCAGTTATCGAACCATGAACACTGAAGCTTTCTTT.

By its share, this clonotype is medium-sized. The chain has TRBV19 and TRBJ2-7; unclear D gene. Germline CDR1 and CDR2: LNHDA and SQIVND (reference sequence). Trimming cost V 5 bases and J 2 bases, with 10 bases left between them. The length of the CDR3 is 13 residues. CDR3 DNA sequence: TGTGCCAGTAGTGAAGGAGAGCCCTACGAGCAGTACTTC. It is translated as CASSEGEPYEQYF.

V usage is TRBV20-1 and J usage is TRBJ2-3, with 9 nucleotides matching TRBD1. This CDR3 has 15 residues. The ends lost 1 base at V and 2 bases at J; junction bases unmatched: 4. Germline lookup yields CDR1 DFQATT and CDR2 SNEGSKA (reference sequence). The CDR3 sequence is CSARAGQGFTDTQYF. The CDR3 nucleotides are TGCAGTGCTAGAGCCGGACAGGGGTTCACAGATACGCAGTATTTT.

This clonotype appeared many times. V and J are TRBV29-1 and TRBJ1-3; D is undetermined. Germline CDR1 is SQVTM and CDR2 is ANQGSEA. The CDR3 length is 14 residues. Trimming pared 6 bases from V and 2 bases from J, leaving 14 bases between. For the CDR3, the DNA is TGCAGCGTCCTAGTGAGTCGTACTGGAAACACCATATATTTT. This codes for CSVLVSRTGNTIYF.

This clonotype was found many times. The chain uses TRBV5-4 and TRBJ2-2; D not certain. The length of the CDR3 is 15 residues. Trimming took 2 bases from V and 0 from J, leaving 8 bases between them. Germline V gene sequence: CDR1 SGHNT, CDR2 YYREEE (reference sequence). The DNA of the CDR3 is TGTGCCAGCAGCTTTTCACAAACGAACACCGGGGAGCTGTTTTTT. Translating gives CASSFSQTNTGELFF.